This T cell receptor (beta chain) was documented in a study of T cells in localized non-small cell lung cancer. General observations from the study: Among the top 100 tumor clones, a median roughly 57 appeared in adjacent lung.

Clones were read by immunoSEQ multiplex PCR, and TCRdb kept only the in-frame ones, dropping some. The table records thousands of clones, approximately 20% of them present only once. Regarding this clone: Its target is not known.

With 6 bases clipped from V and 2 bases from J, the junction kept 8 bases outside the gene matches. The CDR3 is 15 residues long. The germline V gene has CDR1 SGHRS and CDR2 YFSETQ. The material sequenced was lung tumor tissue, taken before any cancer treatment. This chain connects TRBV5-1 to TRBJ2-1; 7 bases match TRBD2. This clonotype was sampled from a man between 40 and 69 years old with stage II lung adenocarcinoma. The chain's CDR3 is CASIETGGPYNEQFF. The DNA for the CDR3 is TGCGCCAGCATCGAGACGGGAGGACCCTACAATGAGCAGTTCTTC.